These T cell receptor beta chains were read from a single sample in a study of identical twins. One entry per CDR3 protein results from TCRdb running MiXCR on the 5' RACE reads. The table shows hundreds of thousands of distinct CDR3 sequences, with less than 25% occurring only once. These data were also filed under a second study, of T cells expressing NK-cell markers.

What was sequenced was CD4+ T cells sorted from blood. These TCRs come from a woman younger than 35 in good health. Each CDR3 is given with its conserved first and last residue. A D gene is named only where the DNA matches it firmly. The size field is filled for only some rows; it gives once, few, many or a size class.

TRBD1,.,TRBV29-1,TRBJ2-7,CSGGQGGEQYF,TGCAGCGGGGGACAGGGTGGCGAGCAGTACTTC
.,few,TRBV10-2,TRBJ2-7,CASRKAGSSYEQYF,TGCGCCAGCAGGAAGGCGGGGAGCTCCTACGAGCAGTACTTC
.,many,TRBV10-3,TRBJ2-7,CAISGQPYEQYF,TGTGCCATCAGTGGACAACCCTACGAGCAGTACTTC
.,.,TRBV20-1,TRBJ2-1,CSAKLSYNEQFF,TGCAGTGCTAAACTCTCCTACAATGAGCAGTTCTTC
.,.,TRBV7-9,TRBJ1-2,CASSSTNYGYTF,TGTGCCAGCAGCTCTACTAACTATGGCTACACCTTC
TRBD1,.,TRBV11-2,TRBJ1-1,CASSLTAGTGAEAFF,TGTGCCAGCAGCCTAACCGCCGGGACAGGGGCTGAAGCTTTCTTT
.,.,TRBV7-2,TRBJ2-1,CASSNEVSSREQFF,TGTGCCAGCAGCAACGAGGTCTCCAGTCGTGAGCAGTTCTTC
TRBD1,many,TRBV27,TRBJ2-7,CASGTGDRYEQYF,TGTGCCAGTGGGACAGGGGATCGGTACGAGCAGTACTTC
TRBD1,few,TRBV5-1,TRBJ1-1,CASSSGTGARLRAFF,TGCGCCAGCAGCTCCGGGACAGGGGCGCGTTTACGAGCTTTCTTT
TRBD2,few,TRBV10-3,TRBJ2-1,CAISESSGGVGEQFF,TGTGCCATCAGTGAATCTAGCGGGGGTGTGGGTGAGCAGTTCTTC
.,.,TRBV3-1,TRBJ2-5,CASSATSSQETQYF,TGTGCCAGCAGCGCTACTAGCTCACAAGAGACCCAGTACTTC
TRBD2,.,TRBV20-1,TRBJ2-3,CSARVPGGAGDTQYF,TGCAGTGCTAGAGTTCCCGGGGGGGCCGGAGATACGCAGTATTTT
.,few,TRBV20-1,TRBJ1-1,CSARVGGVTEAFF,TGCAGTGCTAGAGTGGGGGGCGTCACTGAAGCTTTCTTT
TRBD2,.,TRBV20-1,TRBJ2-7,CSVLAGGWSEQYF,TGCAGTGTTCTAGCGGGAGGGTGGTCCGAGCAGTACTTC
.,.,TRBV11-2,TRBJ2-3,CASSPRGGGDPSTDTQYF,TGTGCCAGCAGCCCACGGGGAGGAGGGGACCCAAGCACAGATACGCAGTATTTT
.,.,TRBV20-1,TRBJ2-6,CSGRGANVLTF,TGCAGCGGCAGGGGGGCCAACGTCCTGACTTTC
.,.,TRBV5-6,TRBJ1-3,CASSLARTTYSGNTIYF,TGTGCCAGCAGCTTGGCCAGGACGACTTACTCTGGAAACACCATATATTTT
.,few,TRBV12-3/TRBV12-4,TRBJ1-1,CASSPRKTEAFF,TGTGCCAGCAGCCCTCGGAAGACTGAAGCTTTCTTT
.,few,TRBV11-2,TRBJ2-1,CASSFSPGRYNEQFF,TGTGCCAGCAGCTTTAGCCCGGGTCGCTACAATGAGCAGTTCTTC
TRBD1,few,TRBV12-3/TRBV12-4,TRBJ1-1,CASSNPGTGRYTEAFF,TGTGCCAGCAGTAACCCCGGGACAGGGAGGTACACTGAAGCTTTCTTT
.,.,TRBV9,TRBJ2-3,CASSAKQGAGDTQYF,TGTGCCAGCAGCGCTAAACAGGGAGCAGGTGATACGCAGTATTTT
TRBD2,few,TRBV19,TRBJ2-1,CASSSLRGGGNEQFF,TGTGCCAGTAGTAGCCTGCGCGGGGGAGGCAATGAGCAGTTCTTC
.,.,TRBV20-1,TRBJ2-7,CSARGPGGLYEQYF,TGCAGTGCTAGAGGCCCAGGAGGATTATACGAGCAGTACTTC
.,.,TRBV7-9,TRBJ2-5,CASSLTRALETQYF,TGTGCCAGCAGCTTAACCAGGGCCTTGGAGACCCAGTACTTC
TRBD1,.,TRBV25-1,TRBJ2-7,CASSDRDRVYEQYF,TGTGCCAGCAGTGACCGGGACAGGGTCTACGAGCAGTACTTC
.,.,TRBV20-1,TRBJ1-2,CSARAQGGTTFYTF,TGCAGTGCTAGAGCGCAAGGGGGAACAACATTCTACACCTTC
TRBD2,few,TRBV18,TRBJ2-7,CASSRIAGGIYEQYF,TGTGCCAGCTCACGGATAGCGGGAGGGATATACGAGCAGTACTTC
.,few,TRBV6-1,TRBJ1-2,CASRTDGRYGYTF,TGTGCCAGCAGGACGGATGGACGCTATGGCTACACCTTC
TRBD1,.,TRBV20-1,TRBJ2-5,CSAEQGAKETQYF,TGCAGTGCTGAACAGGGGGCTAAAGAGACCCAGTACTTC
.,.,TRBV5-1,TRBJ2-5,CASSPLASKETQYF,TGCGCCAGCAGTCCACTAGCTAGTAAGGAGACCCAGTACTTC
.,.,TRBV19,TRBJ2-3,CASNAGDTDTQYF,TGTGCCAGTAATGCAGGGGACACAGATACGCAGTATTTT
.,many,TRBV29-1,TRBJ1-2,CSVAENYGYTF,TGCAGCGTTGCAGAGAACTATGGCTACACCTTC
TRBD1,.,TRBV2,TRBJ2-5,CARGTGEGTQYF,TGTGCCAGAGGGACAGGGGAAGGGACCCAGTACTTC
.,many,TRBV29-1,TRBJ2-3,CSVEYGGAQYF,TGCAGCGTTGAATATGGGGGCGCGCAGTATTTT
.,.,TRBV4-2,TRBJ2-1,CASSQTPGPRFF,TGTGCCAGCAGCCAAACCCCGGGACCTCGGTTCTTC
.,many,TRBV11-2,TRBJ1-1,CASSRTYTEAFF,TGTGCCAGCAGCCGTACCTACACTGAAGCTTTCTTT
TRBD1,few,TRBV20-1,TRBJ1-1,CSARTGQGNTEAFF,TGCAGTGCTAGGACGGGACAGGGGAACACTGAAGCTTTCTTT
.,few,TRBV7-9,TRBJ1-2,CASSQPSGNYGYTF,TGTGCCAGCAGCCAGCCGTCAGGGAACTATGGCTACACCTTC
.,.,TRBV5-8,TRBJ1-5,CASSLTENSNQPQHF,TGTGCCAGCAGCTTGACAGAGAATAGCAATCAGCCCCAGCATTTT